This T cell receptor (beta chain) was profiled in a study of T cells in localized non-small cell lung cancer. Notes on the study in general: A median approximately 61 of the top 100 tumor clones appeared in adjacent lung. Density of T cells in blood, when higher, went with longer overall survival. There was higher T cell clonality in uninvolved adjacent lung than in tumor, and it was highest there.

The data were produced by immunoSEQ multiplex PCR, yet TCRdb's version contains in-frame clones alone and is incomplete. The table records 3,500 to 4,500 clones, around 21% of them present only once. Germline CDR1 is SGHNT and CDR2 is YENEEA. Trimming stripped 3 bases from V and 6 bases from J, with 19 bases between. The CDR3 has 16 residues. A few counts support this clone. Its antigen is not identified. The gene calls are TRBV11-3 and TRBJ2-3; D is unclear. The sample here was lung tumor tissue, taken before any cancer treatment. The receptor comes from a female donor aged 60 or older with stage I lung adenocarcinoma. CDR3 in amino acids: CASSFRVFSDGDTQYF. CDR3 coding DNA: TGTGCCAGCAGCTTTAGGGTTTTTTCCGATGGGGATACGCAGTATTTT.